This entry describes one T cell receptor (beta chain). Its binding antigen is unknown. No per-base quality is available; no much larger clone lies one base away. This entry belongs to a study of pediatric ulcerative colitis (dated by TCRdb to between 2018 and 2020). With respect to the entire study: Among the ulcerative colitis patients, 6 or 7 had pancolitis and two had left-sided colitis, and histology in every patient was consistent with ulcerative colitis. About nine newly diagnosed, treatment-naive pediatric ulcerative colitis patients and a few non-IBD control children each provided paired blood and rectal samples. Using the Pediatric Ulcerative Colitis Activity Index, a couple of patients were classed as having mild disease, several as having moderate disease and three as having acute severe colitis. Results the study describes overall, beyond this receptor: For technical reasons, blood samples from two patients gave substantially fewer templates, and these samples were excluded from the blood-rectal overlap analysis. The healthy control group was small, consisting of only four individuals. T cells from blood may have been included in the rectal pinch biopsies, particularly in patients with overt colitis. Controls, mild-moderate and acute severe colitis patients were separated by rectal repertoire features, and reduced rectal diversity due to clonal expansions was observed in acute severe colitis. A couple of rectal CDR3 clonotypes were present in all ulcerative colitis patients and in none of the controls. Because the repertoires came from total lymphocyte DNA, rare subsets such as regulatory T cells may have patterns that are not reflected. Autologous blood-rectal clonal overlap was significantly higher in ulcerative colitis patients than in controls, suggesting increased T cell trafficking to inflamed tissue.

Rearranged CDR3 beta regions were amplified from genomic DNA with multiplex V and J primers using the immunoSEQ TRB Survey service. To keep depth equal across samples, survey-level sequencing depth of up to 500,000 reads per sample was applied. Libraries were purified, pooled and sequenced on Illumina technology. On the study's bioinformatics: Productive clonality, sample overlap, pairwise scatters, CDR3 beta length, V/D/J gene usage and productiveness were all assessed with the immunoSEQ online tools. Calculated diversity was defined as the number of unique rearrangements divided by total templates, multiplied by 100, and Shannon and Simpson indices were computed as well. For principal component analysis, Z-score normalized data were analyzed with the R prcomp function and the ggbiplot package. Morisita's index was used to measure clonal overlap between blood and rectum within each subject. The clones in this table, taken by TCRdb from immuneACCESS, are in-frame only. Not every clone is retained; where verified, under half of the shortfall comes from an unresolved V gene, and the cause of the rest is unknown. V and J calls and clone size follow that table, whereas D and trimming were derived from the DNA. The sample table holds 40,000 to 55,000 clones, of which around 78% were seen once. Less than 4.5% of the sample lies in the top ten.

The junction carries 9 bases between V and J, which are trimmed by 3 bases and 2 bases respectively. From a lookup of the germline V gene (reference sequence), CDR1 and CDR2 are GTSNPN and SVGIG. Including cysteine and phenylalanine, the CDR3 has 13 amino acids. Only the CDR3 DNA is retained, 39 bases long and in frame from the first base. During colonoscopy, one to two pinch biopsies were obtained from the rectum for research purposes. No immunosuppressive medication had been given to the ulcerative colitis patients before the diagnostic colonoscopy. Before DNA isolation, rectal biopsies were subjected to proteinase K digestion. The Wizard kit (Promega) was used to extract genomic DNA from the blood and intestinal samples.

The specimen sequenced was gut tissue. The sequence was collected from a girl aged 5 to 17 with moderate ulcerative colitis. The V gene is TRBV30 and the J gene is TRBJ2-3, and the D gene may be TRBD2, 5 bases matching. The CDR3 protein is CAWRRAPTDTQYF. The DNA sequence follows: TGTGCCTGGAGGCGGGCCCCCACAGATACGCAGTATTTT.